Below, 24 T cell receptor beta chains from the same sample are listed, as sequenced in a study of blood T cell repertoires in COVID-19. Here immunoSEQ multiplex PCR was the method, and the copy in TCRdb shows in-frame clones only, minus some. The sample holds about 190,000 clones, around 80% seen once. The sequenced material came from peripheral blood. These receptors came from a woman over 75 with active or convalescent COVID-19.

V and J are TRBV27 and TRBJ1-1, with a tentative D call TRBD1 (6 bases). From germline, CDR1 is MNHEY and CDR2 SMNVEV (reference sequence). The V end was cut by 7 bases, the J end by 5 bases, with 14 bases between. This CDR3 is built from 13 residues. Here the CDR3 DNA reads TGTGCCAGCAAGGACAGTTTGGGAACTGAAGCTTTCTTT. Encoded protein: CASKDSLGTEAFF.

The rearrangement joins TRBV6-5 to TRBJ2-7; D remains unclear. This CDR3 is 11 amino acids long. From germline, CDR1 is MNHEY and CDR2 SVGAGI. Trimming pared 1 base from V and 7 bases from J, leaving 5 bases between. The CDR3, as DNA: TGTGCCAGCAGTTACTACGAGGAGCAGTACTTC. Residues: CASSYYEEQYF.

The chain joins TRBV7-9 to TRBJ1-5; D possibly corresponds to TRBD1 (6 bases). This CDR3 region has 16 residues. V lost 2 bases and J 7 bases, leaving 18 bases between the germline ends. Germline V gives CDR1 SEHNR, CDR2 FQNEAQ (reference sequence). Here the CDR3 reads CASSLFGRGADQPQHF. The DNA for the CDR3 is TGTGCCAGCAGCTTATTCGGGCGGGGGGCCGACCAGCCCCAGCATTTT.

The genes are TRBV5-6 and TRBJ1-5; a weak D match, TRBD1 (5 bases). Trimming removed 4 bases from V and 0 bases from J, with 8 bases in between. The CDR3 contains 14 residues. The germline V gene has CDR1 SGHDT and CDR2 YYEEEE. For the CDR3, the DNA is TGTGCCAGCAGCAAAGGACATAGCAATCAGCCCCAGCATTTT. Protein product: CASSKGHSNQPQHF.

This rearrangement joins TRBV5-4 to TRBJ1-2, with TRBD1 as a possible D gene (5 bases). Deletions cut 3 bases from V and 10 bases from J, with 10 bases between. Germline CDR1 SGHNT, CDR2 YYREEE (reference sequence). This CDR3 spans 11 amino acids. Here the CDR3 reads CASSSDSPYTF. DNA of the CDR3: TGTGCCAGCAGCTCCGACAGCCCCTACACCTTC.

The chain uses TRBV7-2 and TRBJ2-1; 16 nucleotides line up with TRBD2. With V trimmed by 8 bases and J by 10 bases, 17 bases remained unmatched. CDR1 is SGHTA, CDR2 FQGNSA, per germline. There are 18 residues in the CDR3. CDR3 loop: CASRPGTSGGAFDIEQFF. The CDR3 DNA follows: TGTGCCAGCCGCCCCGGGACTAGCGGGGGGGCATTTGATATAGAGCAGTTCTTC.

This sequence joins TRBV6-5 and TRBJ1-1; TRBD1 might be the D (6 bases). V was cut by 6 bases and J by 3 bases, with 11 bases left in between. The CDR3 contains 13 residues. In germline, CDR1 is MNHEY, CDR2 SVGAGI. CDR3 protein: CASSRGEYTEAFF. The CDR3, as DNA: TGTGCCAGCAGCAGGGGAGAGTACACTGAAGCTTTCTTT.

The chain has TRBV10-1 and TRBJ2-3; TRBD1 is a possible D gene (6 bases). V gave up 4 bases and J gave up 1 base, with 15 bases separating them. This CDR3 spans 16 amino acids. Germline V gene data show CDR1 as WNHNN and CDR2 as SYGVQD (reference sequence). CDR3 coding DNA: TGCGCCAGCAGTGGGAGTCGGGACATTCGCACAGATACGCAGTATTTT. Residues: CASSGSRDIRTDTQYF.

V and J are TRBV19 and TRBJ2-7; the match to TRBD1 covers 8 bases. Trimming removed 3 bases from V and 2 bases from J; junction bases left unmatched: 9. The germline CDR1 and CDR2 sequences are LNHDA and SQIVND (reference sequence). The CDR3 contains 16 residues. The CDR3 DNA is TGTGCCAGTAGTATGCCACGAGGACAGGGCCCCTACGAGCAGTACTTC. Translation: CASSMPRGQGPYEQYF.

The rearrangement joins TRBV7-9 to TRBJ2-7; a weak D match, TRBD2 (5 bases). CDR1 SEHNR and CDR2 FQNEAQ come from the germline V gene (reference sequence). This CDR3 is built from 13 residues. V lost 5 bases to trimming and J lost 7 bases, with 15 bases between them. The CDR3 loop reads CASSPGSRREQYF. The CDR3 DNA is TGTGCCAGCAGCCCGGGCAGTCGGAGGGAGCAGTACTTC. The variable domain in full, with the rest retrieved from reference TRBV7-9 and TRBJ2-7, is DTGVSQNPRHKITKRGQNVTFRCDPISEHNRLYWYRQTLGQGPEFLTYFQNEAQLEKSRLLSDRFSAERPKGSFSTLEIQRTEQGDSAMYLCASSPGSRREQYFGPGTRLTVT.

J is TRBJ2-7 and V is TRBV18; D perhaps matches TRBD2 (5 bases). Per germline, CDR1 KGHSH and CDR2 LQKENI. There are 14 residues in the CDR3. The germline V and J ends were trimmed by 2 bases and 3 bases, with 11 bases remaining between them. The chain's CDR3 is CASSPYGERYEQYF. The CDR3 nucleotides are TGTGCCAGCTCACCATACGGGGAACGCTACGAGCAGTACTTC. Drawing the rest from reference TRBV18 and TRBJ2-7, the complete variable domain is NAGVMQNPRHLVRRRGQEARLRCSPMKGHSHVYWYRQLPEEGLKFMVYLQKENIIDESGMPKERFSAEFPKEGPSILRIQQVVRGDSAAYFCASSPYGERYEQYFGPGTRLTVT.

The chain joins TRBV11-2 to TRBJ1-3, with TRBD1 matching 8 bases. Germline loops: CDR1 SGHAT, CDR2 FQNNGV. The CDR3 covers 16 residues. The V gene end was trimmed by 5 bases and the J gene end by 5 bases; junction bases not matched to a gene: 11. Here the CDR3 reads CASSPWFGTGRNTIYF. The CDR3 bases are TGTGCCAGCAGCCCCTGGTTCGGGACAGGCAGAAACACCATATATTTT.

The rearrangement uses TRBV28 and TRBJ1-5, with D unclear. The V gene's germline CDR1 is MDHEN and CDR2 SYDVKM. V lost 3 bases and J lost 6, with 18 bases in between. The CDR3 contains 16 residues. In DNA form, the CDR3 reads TGTGCCAGCAGTTTTCTCAATCTAAGTACCCCTCAGCCCCAGCATTTT. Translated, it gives CASSFLNLSTPQPQHF.

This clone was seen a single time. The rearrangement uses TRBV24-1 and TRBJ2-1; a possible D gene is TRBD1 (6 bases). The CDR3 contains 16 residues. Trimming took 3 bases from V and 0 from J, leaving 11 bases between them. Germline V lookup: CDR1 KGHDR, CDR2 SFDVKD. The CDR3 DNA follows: TGTGCCACCAGTGATGCAGGGGAAAGCTCCTACAATGAGCAGTTCTTC. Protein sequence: CATSDAGESSYNEQFF.

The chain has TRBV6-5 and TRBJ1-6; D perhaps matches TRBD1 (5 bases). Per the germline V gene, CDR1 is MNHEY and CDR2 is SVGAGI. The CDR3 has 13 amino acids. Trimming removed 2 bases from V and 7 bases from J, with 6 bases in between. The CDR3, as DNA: TGTGCCAGCAGTTACCAGGGAAATTCACCCCTCCACTTT. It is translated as CASSYQGNSPLHF.

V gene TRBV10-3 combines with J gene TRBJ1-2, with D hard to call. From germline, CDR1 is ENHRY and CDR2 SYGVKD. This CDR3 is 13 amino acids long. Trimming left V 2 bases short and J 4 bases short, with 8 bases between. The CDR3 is CAISENSLYGYTF. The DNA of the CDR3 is TGTGCCATCAGTGAGAACAGCCTCTATGGCTACACCTTC.

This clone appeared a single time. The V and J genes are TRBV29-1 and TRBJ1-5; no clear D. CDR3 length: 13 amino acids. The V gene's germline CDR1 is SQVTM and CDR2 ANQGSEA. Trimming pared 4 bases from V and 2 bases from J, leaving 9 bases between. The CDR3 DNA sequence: TGCAGCGTTGTCCCAGGCGGCAATCAGCCCCAGCATTTT. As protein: CSVVPGGNQPQHF.

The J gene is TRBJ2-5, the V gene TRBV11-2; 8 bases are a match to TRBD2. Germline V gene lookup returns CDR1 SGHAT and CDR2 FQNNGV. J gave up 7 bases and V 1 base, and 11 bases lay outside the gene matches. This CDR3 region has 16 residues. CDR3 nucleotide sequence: TGTGCCAGCAGCTTAGGGGCTTGCGGGGGGTTGGGGACCCAGTACTTC. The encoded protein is CASSLGACGGLGTQYF.

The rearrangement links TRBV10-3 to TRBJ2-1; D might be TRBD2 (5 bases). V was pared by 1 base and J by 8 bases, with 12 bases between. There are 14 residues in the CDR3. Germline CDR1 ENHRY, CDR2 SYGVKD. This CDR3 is CAISELRGSHEQFF. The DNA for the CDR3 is TGTGCCATCAGTGAGTTACGAGGGTCCCATGAGCAGTTCTTC.

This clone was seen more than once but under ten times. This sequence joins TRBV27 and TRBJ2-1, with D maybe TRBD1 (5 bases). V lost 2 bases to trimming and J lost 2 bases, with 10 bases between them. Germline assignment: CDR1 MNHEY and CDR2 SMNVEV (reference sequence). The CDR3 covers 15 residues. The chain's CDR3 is CASSLEGEPYNEQFF. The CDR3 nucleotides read TGTGCCAGCAGTTTAGAAGGGGAACCCTACAATGAGCAGTTCTTC.

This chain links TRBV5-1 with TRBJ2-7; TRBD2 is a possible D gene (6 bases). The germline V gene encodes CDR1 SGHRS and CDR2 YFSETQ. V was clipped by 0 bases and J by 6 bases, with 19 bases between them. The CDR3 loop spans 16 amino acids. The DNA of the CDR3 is TGCGCCAGCAGCTTGGACCTTGTGGGGACTTCTGGCGAGCAGTACTTC. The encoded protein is CASSLDLVGTSGEQYF.

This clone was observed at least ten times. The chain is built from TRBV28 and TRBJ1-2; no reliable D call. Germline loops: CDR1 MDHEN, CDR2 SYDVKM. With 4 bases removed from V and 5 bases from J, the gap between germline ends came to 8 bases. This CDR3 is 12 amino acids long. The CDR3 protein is CASSSIQYGYTF. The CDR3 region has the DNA TGTGCCAGCAGTTCCATCCAATATGGCTACACCTTC.

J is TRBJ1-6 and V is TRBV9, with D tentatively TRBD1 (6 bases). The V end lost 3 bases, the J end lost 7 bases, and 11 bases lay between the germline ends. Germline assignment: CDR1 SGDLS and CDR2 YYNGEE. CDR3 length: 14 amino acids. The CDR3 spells CASSGTGINSPLHF. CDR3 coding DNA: TGTGCCAGCAGCGGAACAGGGATCAATTCACCCCTCCACTTT.

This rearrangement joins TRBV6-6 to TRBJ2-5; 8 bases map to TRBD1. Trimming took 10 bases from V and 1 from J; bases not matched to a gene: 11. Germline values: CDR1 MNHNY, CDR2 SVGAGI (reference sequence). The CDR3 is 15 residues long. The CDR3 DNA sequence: TGTGCCACGCTCCGGGCAGGGGGCCGCCAAGAGACCCAGTACTTC. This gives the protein CATLRAGGRQETQYF.